Following are 23 T cell receptor beta chains from one sample sequenced in a study of tumor-infiltrating lymphocytes in primary liver carcinoma. The investigators made TCR beta cDNA from approximately 0.5 ug total RNA, using a constant-region primer. A slightly modified ARM-PCR protocol with three nested multiplex PCR rounds produced these TCR beta libraries. Investigators reported that the first two PCR rounds, at 10 cycles each, used TRBV1-TRBV30 forward primers with a C-beta reverse primer. TCRdb re-called the multiplex PCR reads with MiXCR, one entry per CDR3 protein. The data contain approximately 120,000 distinct CDR3 sequences, roughly three fifths of them singletons. The tissue used was unsorted bulk material of about 19-33 mg. RNA and DNA were co-extracted from it with the AllPrep DNA/RNA mini kit. The sample taken for sequencing was liver tumor tissue from sampling region 3. Regarding subset: tumor region T3, left-lateral pole. Receptors were obtained from a woman aged 55-70 years with primary liver carcinoma and hepatitis B virus infection.

The chain has TRBV20-1 and TRBJ1-3, with D possibly matching TRBD1 (5 bases). The ends were cut back, 4 bases at V and 2 bases at J, with 15 bases in the middle. Germline assignment: CDR1 DFQATT and CDR2 SNEGSKA (reference sequence). The CDR3 is made up of 15 amino acids. The DNA of the CDR3 is TGCAGTGCTACTGACTCCGACAGAACTGGAAACACCATATATTTT. This codes for CSATDSDRTGNTIYF.

This rearrangement joins TRBV28 to TRBJ1-5; TRBD1 matches at 8 bases. This CDR3 is 17 amino acids long. J gave up 3 bases and V 7 bases, and 14 bases lay outside the gene matches. CDR1 is MDHEN and CDR2 is SYDVKM in the germline V gene. The CDR3 reads CASISDREVSLNQPQHF. CDR3 sequence (DNA): TGTGCCAGCATCTCGGACAGGGAAGTCTCTCTCAATCAGCCCCAGCATTTT.

About this clonotype: The CDR3 end shows no conserved phenylalanine or tryptophan, and so a read error is likely. The DNA is left out, because the CDR3 cannot be placed on it with certainty; the CDR3 is given as TCRdb lists it. This chain joins TRBV28 and TRBJ2-4; the table's D gene call, TRBD1, was not cross checked with the DNA. CDR1 and CDR2 (germline): MDHEN, SYDVKM. With termini counted, the CDR3 has 14 amino acids. The CDR3 sequence is CASRKGGSGNIQCL.

This clonotype has more than one count but fewer than ten. A clone one base away is much larger, so this may be a read error. The J gene is TRBJ2-7, the V gene TRBV10-2; 9 bases agree with TRBD1. The germline gives CDR1 WSHSY, CDR2 SAAADI. This CDR3 comprises 13 residues. The CDR3 reads CATNSGTGYGQYF. DNA of the CDR3: TGCGCCACCAACTCCGGGACAGGGTACGGGCAGTACTTC.

As regards this clonotype: A much larger clone sits a single nucleotide away, making a read error possible. The DNA is omitted, as the CDR3 cannot be located on it reliably, and the CDR3 follows TCRdb's listing. This chain uses TRBV29-1 with TRBJ2-1; no DNA check was done on the table's D call, TRBD2. CDR1 SQVTM and CDR2 ANQGSEA come from the germline V gene. The CDR3 comprises 15 residues, both ends counted. CDR3 region: CSARAGTYSCNEQFF.

In regard to this clonotype: A read error may produce the germline difference seen at one junction end. This chain joins TRBV11-2 and TRBJ2-3; D might be TRBD1 (6 bases). Germline CDR1 SGHAT, CDR2 FQNNGV. This CDR3 contains 15 residues. The chain's CDR3 is CASGPQGSDIDTQYF. The DNA of the CDR3 is TGTGCCAGCGGCCCACAGGGTTCAGACATAGATACACAGTATTTT.

This clonotype was recorded once. The CDR3 carries no conserved terminal phenylalanine or tryptophan, so it likely arises from a read error. This chain joins TRBV5-1 and TRBJ2-3, with D tentatively TRBD1 (5 bases). V lost 7 bases and J lost 1, with 16 bases in between. Looked up from germline, CDR1 is SGHRS and CDR2 is YFSETQ. The CDR3 has 15 amino acids. DNA of the CDR3: TGCGCCAGCTCGCCAGGGTCAGACGGCACAGATACGCAGTATCTT. It specifies CASSPGSDGTDTQYL.

With regard to this clonotype: One end of the junction fails to match germline, which may point to a read error. The chain couples TRBV11-2 to TRBJ1-2; weak D call: TRBD1 (6 bases). Germline V gene lookup returns CDR1 SGHAT and CDR2 FQNNGV. The CDR3 runs to 15 residues. Here the CDR3 DNA reads TGTGCCAGCAGCTTAGACCCCGGGACATGGGGCACCTACACTTTC. It is translated as CASSLDPGTWGTYTF.

With regard to this clonotype: This may stem from a read error, because a much larger clone lies one nucleotide away. This rearrangement joins TRBV28 to TRBJ1-1; D may be TRBD1 (6 bases). The germline gives CDR1 MDHEN, CDR2 SYDVKM. The CDR3 is 12 residues long. The DNA for the CDR3 is TGTACCAGCAGCCACAGGGTTTCTGAAGCTTTCTTT. This codes for CTSSHRVSEAFF.

This clonotype has only a few counts. A single base separates this from a much larger clone, so it may be a read error. The chain carries TRBV10-2 and TRBJ2-7, with TRBD1 identical over 9 bases. Germline lookup yields CDR1 WSHSY and CDR2 SAAADI. The CDR3 contains 13 residues. As DNA, the CDR3 is TGCACCACCAACTCCGGGACAGGGTACGAGCAGTACTTC. This sequence encodes CTTNSGTGYEQYF.

Notes on this clonotype: A read error is likely, as this CDR3 ends without the conserved phenylalanine or tryptophan. The chain recombines TRBV5-1 with TRBJ2-1, with TRBD1 as a possible D gene (6 bases). This CDR3 comprises 15 residues. Trimming cost V 4 bases and J 7 bases, with 18 bases left between them. Per germline, CDR1 SGHRS and CDR2 YFSETQ. This CDR3 is CASSRFGQLRNEQFL. CDR3 bases: TGCGCCAGCAGCCGTTTCGGACAGCTGAGAAATGAGCAGTTCCTC.

Of note for this clonotype: This may be a read error, as it is one base from a much larger clone. This chain connects TRBV5-5 to TRBJ2-2; D gene ambiguous. V lost 7 bases and J 1 base, leaving 14 bases between the germline ends. The V gene's germline CDR1 is SGHKS and CDR2 YYEKEE (reference sequence). CDR3 length: 15 amino acids. In DNA form, the CDR3 reads TGTGCCAGCGGCTCCACTCCCGGGAACACCGGGGAGCTGTTTTTT. Amino acid sequence: CASGSTPGNTGELFF. Full variable domain (outside the CDR3, taken from reference TRBV5-5 and TRBJ2-2): DAGVTQSPTHLIKTRGQQVTLRCSPISGHKSVSWYQQVLGQGPQFIFQYYEKEERGRGNFPDRFSARQFPNYSSELNVNALLLGDSALYLCASGSTPGNTGELFFGEGSRLTVL.

A word on this clonotype: An end of the junction does not agree with germline; a read error may underlie this. The chain carries TRBV6-1 and TRBJ2-7; D might be TRBD1 or TRBD2, each matching 5 bases. There are 10 residues in the CDR3. CDR1 is MNHNS and CDR2 is SASEGT in the germline V gene. The CDR3 bases are TGTGCCAGCAATGGCAGGGAGCTGTACTTC. Amino acids: CASNGRELYF.

Notes on this clonotype: A read error is possible here, since a much larger clone lies one base away. V usage is TRBV5-4 and J usage is TRBJ2-3, with D possibly being TRBD1 or TRBD2 (5 bases each). The V gene's germline CDR1 is SGHNT and CDR2 YYREEE (reference sequence). The CDR3 totals 14 residues. In DNA, the CDR3 is TGTGCCAGGAGCTTTCTCGGGGCGGGAGATACGCAGTATTTT. This sequence encodes CARSFLGAGDTQYF.

V is TRBV5-6 and J is TRBJ2-5; maybe TRBD2 (6 bases). V dropped 2 bases and J dropped 4 bases, with 12 bases sitting between them. The CDR3 consists of 14 residues. Per the germline V gene, CDR1 is SGHDT and CDR2 is YYEEEE. The chain's CDR3 is CASSFTVGGETQYF. The CDR3 DNA sequence: TGTGCCAGCAGCTTCACGGTGGGGGGAGAGACCCAGTACTTC.

As concerns this clonotype: Compared with germline, one end of the junction differs, possibly owing to a read error. The J gene is TRBJ1-1, the V gene TRBV5-1; 7 nucleotides line up with TRBD1. This CDR3 region has 14 residues. CDR1 and CDR2 from the germline V gene are SGHRS and YFSETQ. The CDR3 is CASSLGTANTGAFF. The CDR3 DNA reads TGCGCTAGCAGCTTAGGGACAGCGAACACTGGAGCTTTCTTT.

This clonotype was detected only a few times. This could be a read error, since a much larger clone is one nucleotide away. This rearrangement joins TRBV4-2 to TRBJ1-1; D not certain. Germline CDR1 and CDR2: LGHNA and YNFKEQ. V was pared by 3 bases and J by 1 base, with 9 bases between. The CDR3 spans 14 residues. In nucleotides, the CDR3 is TGTGCCAGCAGCCAGGACTGCAAGAACACTGAAGCTTTCTTT. This gives the protein CASSQDCKNTEAFF.

Worth noting for this clonotype: The junction departs from germline at one end; a sequencing error may be responsible. The genes are TRBV28 and TRBJ1-5; 10 nucleotides match TRBD1. CDR3 size: 17 residues. Germline V CDR1 and CDR2: MDHEN, SYDVKM. This CDR3 is CAISDTPGQGSNQPQHF. The CDR3 DNA sequence: TGTGCCATCAGTGACACCCCGGGACAGGGGTCCAATCAGCCCCAGCATTTT. Full variable domain (remainder filled in from reference TRBV28 and TRBJ1-5): DVKVTQSSRYLVKRTGEKVFLECVQDMDHENMFWYRQDPGLGLRLIYFSYDVKMKEKGDIPEGYSVSREKKERFSLILESASTNQTSMYLCAISDTPGQGSNQPQHFGDGTRLSIL.

J is TRBJ2-7 and V is TRBV29-1, with D uncertain. V was shortened by 8 bases and J by 8 bases, with 19 bases between the two germline ends. The CDR3 runs 12 residues. Germline CDR1 SQVTM, CDR2 ANQGSEA. This CDR3 is CSFVVDNRQQYF. Here the CDR3 DNA reads TGCAGCTTTGTGGTTGATAATCGGCAGCAGTACTTC.

Comment on this clonotype: A clone one base away is much larger, so this may be a read error. V usage is TRBV6-1 and J usage is TRBJ2-7; TRBD2 is a possible D gene (5 bases). The CDR3 runs to 15 residues. Germline values: CDR1 MNHNS, CDR2 SASEGT. Here the CDR3 DNA reads TGTGCCAGCAGTCTGACCAGAGGGAGCTCCTACGAGCAGTGCTTC. Its translation: CASSLTRGSSYEQCF.

On this clonotype itself: This may be a read error: a much more frequent sequence differs by one nucleotide. This sequence joins TRBV6-1 and TRBJ1-2; D might be TRBD1 (5 bases). There are 14 residues in the CDR3. Trimming shortened V by 4 bases and J by 12 bases, and 21 bases separated the two germline ends. In germline, CDR1 is MNHNS, CDR2 SASEGT. Here the CDR3 DNA reads TGTGCCAGCAGTGTCAATAGAAAAACAGGCGGCCACACCTTC. Protein: CASSVNRKTGGHTF.

V usage is TRBV6-1 and J usage is TRBJ2-4; D is possibly TRBD2 (7 bases). The V and J ends lost 7 bases and 8 bases respectively, with 24 bases between them. CDR3 size: 16 residues. The germline V gene encodes CDR1 MNHNS and CDR2 SASEGT. Written as DNA, the CDR3 is TGTGCCAGCACCCGAGGGGGGGAGCTAGCCGAAGACATTCAGTACTTC. Residues: CASTRGGELAEDIQYF.

This clonotype was seen at least ten times. This chain links TRBV10-2 with TRBJ2-3; D may match TRBD1 or TRBD2 (5 bases each). V lost 0 bases and J lost 8, with 15 bases in between. The germline gives CDR1 WSHSY, CDR2 SAAADI. CDR3 length: 15 amino acids. The CDR3 DNA sequence: TGCGCCAGCAGTGAGTCGGACTTTGGGGGTTTTACGCAGTATTTT. Its translation: CASSESDFGGFTQYF.